This T cell receptor (beta chain) derives from a study of radiotherapy plus CTLA-4 blockade in lung cancer (dated by TCRdb to the late 2010s). In the study overall: Objective responses were observed in around 20% of enrolled patients, and disease control was achieved in approximately 29%. Overall study outcomes, separate from this receptor: Early dynamic changes in blood T cell clones, together with increased serum interferon-beta after radiation, were reported as the strongest predictors of response. After treatment with radiotherapy and ipilimumab, TCR clones that originated in tumors expanded in peripheral blood.

The CDR3, cysteine through phenylalanine, is 16 amino acids long. The entry retains the CDR3 DNA only, 48 bases that are in frame from base 1. In the germline V gene, CDR1 corresponds to LGHNA and CDR2 to YNFKEQ. V is shortened by 0 bases, J by 5 bases, and the region joining them spans 13 bases. This clone was observed a handful of times. Its binding antigen is unknown. The record has no base qualities; no much larger clone is one base away. In this study, focal radiation therapy paired with CTLA-4 blockade (ipilimumab) was tested in patients who had chemo-refractory metastatic non-small-cell lung cancer. The library was built by means of the immunoSEQ multiplex PCR assay. TCRdb limited this immuneACCESS table to in-frame rearrangements with V and J called. A share of clones is missing; checked studies link under half to unresolved V genes, and the rest is unexplained. The sample table holds tens of thousands of clones, of which around 79% were seen once. Approximately 4% of the sample goes to the ten largest clones.

Here the chain combines TRBV4-2 and TRBJ2-2, with the D segment identity uncertain. The sequences come from peripheral blood, collected from a patient treated with radiotherapy plus ipilimumab. This sequence originates from a human donor with non-small cell lung cancer who had a partial response to radiotherapy plus ipilimumab. Some clones in this sample may be carry-over from other donors' samples. The DNA reads TGTGCCAGCAGCCAAGATCGCAGGTTGGATACCGGGGAGCTGTTTTTT. Translated, this is CASSQDRRLDTGELFF.